Shown below are 15 T cell receptor beta chains from a single sample sequenced in a study of neoadjuvant nivolumab and ipilimumab in lung cancer. Clones were sequenced by immunoSEQ multiplex PCR, and TCRdb holds only the in-frame ones, with some missing. The sample contains 40,000 to 55,000 clones, 85% to 90% of which appear only once. The sequenced sample was blood, obtained before neoadjuvant nivolumab, alone or with ipilimumab. Source of these receptors: an adult with non-small cell lung cancer. Some clones in this sample may be carry-over from other donors' samples.

The rearrangement links TRBV7-3 to TRBJ1-1; the D gene is possibly TRBD1 (5 bases). The CDR3 consists of 14 residues. V lost 4 bases and J lost 4, with 13 bases in between. CDR1 is SGHTA and CDR2 is FQGTGA in the germline V gene. For the CDR3, the DNA is TGTGCCAGCAGCTCTGGGGCTGGCGCCACTGAAGCTTTCTTT. Amino acid sequence: CASSSGAGATEAFF.

The chain combines TRBV9 with TRBJ1-2; maybe TRBD1 (6 bases). Germline CDR1 SGDLS, CDR2 YYNGEE. The ends were cut back, 0 bases at V and 3 bases at J, with 12 bases in the middle. The CDR3 runs 15 residues. CDR3 in amino acids: CASSVVPGADYGYTF. The CDR3 nucleotides are TGTGCCAGCAGCGTAGTCCCGGGGGCAGACTATGGCTACACCTTC. Full variable domain (outside the CDR3, taken from reference TRBV9 and TRBJ1-2): DSGVTQTPKHLITATGQRVTLRCSPRSGDLSVYWYQQSLDQGLQFLIQYYNGEERAKGNILERFSAQQFPDLHSELNLSSLELGDSALYFCASSVVPGADYGYTFGSGTRLTVV.

V gene TRBV18 combines with J gene TRBJ2-1, with unresolved D. Deletions cut 3 bases from V and 4 bases from J, with 7 bases between. The CDR3 has 13 amino acids. CDR1 and CDR2 from the germline V gene are KGHSH and LQKENI. CDR3 region: CASSPGPYNEQFF. Here the CDR3 DNA reads TGTGCCAGCTCACCGGGCCCTTACAATGAGCAGTTCTTC.

This chain connects TRBV6-1 to TRBJ1-4, with D perhaps TRBD1 (5 bases). The length of the CDR3 is 16 residues. From germline, CDR1 is MNHNS and CDR2 SASEGT. V lost 4 bases and J 0 bases, leaving 12 bases between the germline ends. CDR3 bases: TGTGCCAGCAGTGTATTAACAGGAGCAACTAATGAAAAACTGTTTTTT. Its protein is CASSVLTGATNEKLFF.

This rearrangement joins TRBV19 to TRBJ2-5, with 7 bases fitting TRBD1. With 5 bases clipped from V and 7 bases from J, the junction kept 10 bases outside the gene matches. The length of the CDR3 is 14 residues. Per the germline V gene, CDR1 is LNHDA and CDR2 is SQIVND (reference sequence). The CDR3 bases are TGTGCCAGTAGTCAGCGCAGGGGGTTAATGACCCAGTACTTC. It is translated as CASSQRRGLMTQYF. The whole variable domain, remainder taken from reference TRBV19 and TRBJ2-5, is DGGITQSPKYLFRKEGQNVTLSCEQNLNHDAMYWYRQDPGQGLRLIYYSQIVNDFQKGDIAEGYSVSREKKESFPLTVTSAQKNPTAFYLCASSQRRGLMTQYFGPGTRLLVL.

The CDR3 here is CASITGTSYNEQFF. CDR3 DNA sequence: TGTGCCAGCATAACCGGGACCTCCTACAATGAGCAGTTCTTC. This sequence joins TRBV6-1 and TRBJ2-1; D could derive from TRBD1 or TRBD2 (5 bases each). Trimming removed 7 bases at V and 0 bases at J, with 10 bases between. The CDR3 has 14 amino acids. The germline CDR1 and CDR2 sequences are MNHNS and SASEGT.

This CDR3 reads CASSYSGWGGTDTQYF. As DNA, the CDR3 is TGTGCCAGCAGTTACAGCGGGTGGGGGGGTACAGATACGCAGTATTTT. The chain couples TRBV6-5 to TRBJ2-3, with TRBD2 matching 7 bases. The CDR3 loop spans 16 amino acids. V was pared by 2 bases and J by 3 bases, with 8 bases of the junction left unmatched. CDR1 is MNHEY, CDR2 SVGAGI, per germline.

The chain links TRBV19 to TRBJ2-2, with unresolved D. The CDR3 length is 15 residues. The germline gives CDR1 LNHDA, CDR2 SQIVND (reference sequence). The V end lost 4 bases, the J end lost 0 bases, and 9 bases lay between the germline ends. CDR3 sequence: CASSTSGPNTGELFF. For the CDR3, the DNA is TGTGCCAGTAGTACCTCAGGACCGAACACCGGGGAGCTGTTTTTT.

The J gene is TRBJ1-1, the V gene TRBV6-1, with D perhaps TRBD1 (6 bases). Germline V gives CDR1 MNHNS, CDR2 SASEGT. Trimming removed 0 bases at V and 6 bases at J, with 8 bases between. The CDR3 length is 13 residues. The CDR3 coding sequence is TGTGCCAGCAGTGAAGCGTGGGGGCCTGAAGCTTTCTTT. Protein sequence: CASSEAWGPEAFF.

This clone was detected once. The chain links TRBV1 to TRBJ2-7. TRBV1 is flagged as a pseudogene. The CDR3 has 20 residues. The CDR3 nucleotides are TGCACCAGCAGCCAAGAAGGAAGAGAAAGGGACCCGGCAGGTTCCTACGAGCAGTACTTC. It yields the protein CTSSQEGRERDPAGSYEQYF.

The V call is TRBV29-1, the J call TRBJ2-7, with D perhaps matching TRBD1 or TRBD2 (5 bases each). The CDR3 is 12 amino acids. CDR1 and CDR2 (germline): SQVTM, ANQGSEA. V was cut by 4 bases and J by 3 bases, with 10 bases left in between. The CDR3 DNA reads as TGCAGCGTTGGGGACGACAGCTACGAGCAGTACTTC. This encodes CSVGDDSYEQYF.

This rearrangement joins TRBV7-9 to TRBJ2-3; no firm D call. The CDR3 covers 11 residues. The V and J ends lost 7 bases and 6 bases respectively, with 8 bases between them. Germline CDR1 reads SEHNR; CDR2 reads FQNEAQ (reference sequence). DNA of the CDR3: TGTGCCAGCACCTCGGTTGATACGCAGTATTTT. It translates to CASTSVDTQYF.

This clone was found once. The chain links TRBV18 to TRBJ2-7; D unresolved. CDR3 length: 13 amino acids. Trimming removed 0 bases at V and 2 bases at J, with 5 bases between. Germline values: CDR1 KGHSH, CDR2 LQKENI. The CDR3 spells CASSPPTAYEQYF. The DNA of the CDR3 is TGTGCCAGCTCACCACCAACGGCCTACGAGCAGTACTTC.

The chain uses TRBV30 and TRBJ2-2; maybe TRBD2 (6 bases). CDR3 length: 13 residues. The V gene's germline CDR1 is GTSNPN and CDR2 SVGIG (reference sequence). Trimming shortened V by 8 bases and J by 4 bases, and 14 bases separated the two germline ends. The CDR3 coding sequence is TGTGCCCACAGTCCGGGACTCACCGGGGAGCTGTTTTTT. Its translation: CAHSPGLTGELFF.

The chain recombines TRBV14 with TRBJ1-3; 7 bases are a match to TRBD1. With V trimmed by 3 bases and J by 9 bases, 5 bases remained unmatched. The germline V gene has CDR1 SGHDN and CDR2 FVKESK. The CDR3 is made up of 13 amino acids. For the CDR3, the DNA is TGTGCCAGCAGCCAGGAACGGACAGGCACCATATATTTT. Its translation: CASSQERTGTIYF.